Following are 24 T cell receptor beta chains from one sample sequenced in a study of blood T cells in healthy people across ages. Through a sample-barcoded 5' primer and a J-beta primer mix, a second PCR was run for roughly 6 to 11 cycles. TCRdb reprocessed the 5' RACE reads with MiXCR, giving one entry per CDR3 protein. In the table there are about a million distinct CDR3 sequences, 48% of which are singletons. The specimen sequenced was blood. These receptor sequences come from a young man in good health.

This rearrangement joins TRBV9 to TRBJ2-3, with 10 bases aligning to TRBD2. This CDR3 comprises 16 residues. CDR1 is SGDLS and CDR2 is YYNGEE in the germline V gene. With V trimmed by 3 bases and J by 3 bases, 7 bases remained unmatched. CDR3 sequence (DNA): TGTGCCAGCAGCGGTACGACTAGCGGGCGGACAGATACGCAGTATTTT. It yields the protein CASSGTTSGRTDTQYF. Variable domain in full (rest from reference TRBV9 and TRBJ2-3): DSGVTQTPKHLITATGQRVTLRCSPRSGDLSVYWYQQSLDQGLQFLIQYYNGEERAKGNILERFSAQQFPDLHSELNLSSLELGDSALYFCASSGTTSGRTDTQYFGPGTRLTVL.

The chain links TRBV7-2 to TRBJ1-6, with a possible D match to TRBD1 (5 bases). There are 14 residues in the CDR3. V shed 7 bases and J shed 6 bases, with 13 bases lying between them. CDR1 SGHTA and CDR2 FQGNSA come from the germline V gene. This chain's CDR3 is CASTPGTANSPLHF. CDR3 DNA sequence: TGTGCCAGCACCCCCGGGACGGCTAATTCACCCCTCCACTTT.

This clonotype was counted a few times. The gene calls are TRBV6-2 or TRBV6-3 and TRBJ2-5; tentatively, D is TRBD2 (5 bases). Trimming took off 5 bases at V and 11 bases at J, with 15 bases between the two ends. Germline V gives CDR1 MNHEY, CDR2 SVGEGT. CDR3 size: 12 residues. The CDR3 loop is CASSLASPEQYF. DNA of the CDR3: TGTGCCAGCAGTCTAGCCAGCCCTGAGCAGTACTTC.

This chain connects TRBV7-2 to TRBJ1-2; maybe TRBD1 (6 bases). The V gene lost 2 bases and the J gene lost 8 bases, with 18 bases spanning the gap. The CDR3 loop spans 15 amino acids. Looked up from germline, CDR1 is SGHTA and CDR2 is FQGNSA. CDR3: CASSLSGGSGLGYTF. The CDR3 coding sequence is TGTGCCAGCAGCTTATCTGGGGGCTCGGGTTTAGGCTACACCTTC. Full variable domain (rest looked up from reference TRBV7-2 and TRBJ1-2): GAGVSQSPSNKVTEKGKDVELRCDPISGHTALYWYRQSLGQGLEFLIYFQGNSAPDKSGLPSDRFSAERTGGSVSTLTIQRTQQEDSAVYLCASSLSGGSGLGYTFGSGTRLTVV.

This chain links TRBV28 with TRBJ2-7; 9 bases match TRBD1. CDR1 is MDHEN, CDR2 SYDVKM, per germline. V shed 4 bases, J shed 10 bases, and the junction held 14 bases outside the gene matches. This CDR3 has 15 amino acids. Here the CDR3 reads CASSSTDRGGESQYF. The CDR3 region has the DNA TGTGCCAGCAGTTCCACCGACAGGGGGGGGGAGAGCCAGTACTTC.

This clonotype was observed a few times. V usage is TRBV6-5 and J usage is TRBJ1-1; the D gene is possibly TRBD1 (5 bases). The CDR3 has 12 amino acids. Germline CDR1 MNHEY, CDR2 SVGAGI. The germline V and J ends were trimmed by 6 bases and 5 bases, with 10 bases remaining between them. CDR3 amino acids: CASRAGSTEAFF. The DNA for the CDR3 is TGTGCCAGCAGAGCAGGGTCGACTGAAGCTTTCTTT.

The chain couples TRBV28 to TRBJ1-6; no definite D call. The germline V gene has CDR1 MDHEN and CDR2 SYDVKM. V lost 5 bases and J 0 bases, leaving 17 bases between the germline ends. The CDR3 is 18 residues long. The CDR3 here is CASSLYPDVSSYNSPLHF. The DNA of the CDR3 is TGTGCCAGCAGTCTATACCCAGACGTGAGCTCCTATAATTCACCCCTCCACTTT.

In its sample, this clonotype was seen once. V and J are TRBV11-2 and TRBJ2-2, with D possibly matching TRBD1 (7 bases). The ends were cut back, 1 base at V and 5 bases at J, with 20 bases in the middle. Germline CDR1 reads SGHAT; CDR2 reads FQNNGV. The CDR3 consists of 18 residues. The CDR3 spells CASSLAVGGTAVTGELFF. CDR3 nucleotides: TGTGCCAGCAGCTTAGCCGTAGGCGGGACAGCCGTAACCGGGGAGCTGTTTTTT.

Many counts were recorded for this clonotype. The chain uses TRBV10-3 and TRBJ2-7, with TRBD2 matching over 12 bases. CDR3 length: 14 residues. Germline V CDR1 and CDR2: ENHRY, SYGVKD. V trimming: 6 bases; J trimming: 4 bases; junction bases outside the gene matches: 4. CDR3 in amino acids: CAIRETSGGYEQYF. In DNA form, the CDR3 reads TGTGCCATCAGAGAAACTAGCGGGGGGTACGAGCAGTACTTC.

This chain uses TRBV12-3 or TRBV12-4 with TRBJ1-4; D is unresolved. The CDR3 totals 15 residues. Trimming cost V 4 bases and J 8 bases, with 17 bases left between them. CDR3 region: CASSYISVTSEKLFF. The CDR3 DNA follows: TGTGCCAGCAGTTACATCTCTGTCACATCCGAAAAACTGTTTTTT.

The chain joins TRBV6-5 to TRBJ2-3; 9 nucleotides match TRBD2. V dropped 0 bases and J dropped 2; count of bases not matched to a gene: 3. Germline V gives CDR1 MNHEY, CDR2 SVGAGI. The CDR3 is 16 amino acids. CDR3 coding DNA: TGTGCCAGCAGTTACTCGGCTAGCGGGGCCACAGATACGCAGTATTTT. It codes for CASSYSASGATDTQYF.

This chain joins TRBV11-1 and TRBJ2-7; D is tentatively TRBD1 or TRBD2 (6 bases each). This CDR3 spans 13 amino acids. The V end was cut by 5 bases, the J end by 6 bases, with 14 bases between. The germline gives CDR1 SGHAT, CDR2 FQDESV (reference sequence). The DNA of the CDR3 is TGTGCCAGCAGCGTAGGGGGGAAGAGCGAGCAGTACTTC. It specifies CASSVGGKSEQYF.

This clonotype was counted a few times. V and J are TRBV15 and TRBJ2-3; maybe TRBD1 (5 bases). V lost 3 bases to trimming and J lost 5 bases, with 9 bases between them. The CDR3 covers 13 residues. Germline CDR1 and CDR2: LNHNV and YYDKDF (reference sequence). The CDR3 loop is CATSSPTVDTQYF. The CDR3 nucleotides read TGTGCCACCAGCAGCCCGACAGTAGATACGCAGTATTTT.

This clonotype was picked up a small number of times. This chain connects TRBV20-1 to TRBJ2-6, with 8 bases fitting TRBD1. Unmatched junction bases numbered 5, after V lost 2 bases and J lost 2 bases. Germline assignment: CDR1 DFQATT and CDR2 SNEGSKA (reference sequence). This CDR3 region has 16 residues. CDR3 protein: CSARPRTGTGANVLTF. CDR3 nucleotides: TGCAGTGCTAGACCACGGACAGGGACTGGGGCCAACGTCCTGACTTTC.

This clonotype was observed a few times. This chain links TRBV20-1 with TRBJ2-3; the D gene is possibly TRBD1 (5 bases). CDR1 is DFQATT and CDR2 is SNEGSKA in the germline V gene (reference sequence). The CDR3 spans 14 residues. V was trimmed by 5 bases and J by 4 bases, leaving 16 bases between them. The CDR3 DNA sequence: TGCAGTGCTTTAAACAGGCTCTCTGCAGATACGCAGTATTTT. Its protein product is CSALNRLSADTQYF.

This chain links TRBV11-2 with TRBJ2-3; D perhaps matches TRBD2 (6 bases). V dropped 6 bases and J dropped 8 bases, with 9 bases sitting between them. The CDR3 has 11 amino acids. CDR1 SGHAT and CDR2 FQNNGV come from the germline V gene. The CDR3 DNA follows: TGTGCCAGCAGGGCCGGGGGTACGCAGTATTTT. This sequence encodes CASRAGGTQYF.

This clonotype was recorded a few times. The gene calls are TRBV7-2 and TRBJ1-1; D unclear. Trimming removed 1 base from V and 6 bases from J, with 12 bases in between. Germline loops: CDR1 SGHTA, CDR2 FQGNSA. This CDR3 is built from 14 residues. Here the CDR3 DNA reads TGTGCCAGCAGCTTAGTGAGGGAGCGCGCTGAAGCTTTCTTT. It translates to CASSLVRERAEAFF.

J is TRBJ1-2 and V is TRBV7-9, with D uncertain. CDR1 and CDR2 (germline): SEHNR, FQNEAQ (reference sequence). The germline V and J ends were trimmed by 1 base and 8 bases, with 14 bases remaining between them. CDR3 length equals 14 residues. This chain's CDR3 is CASSLGSGWRGYTF. The CDR3 nucleotides read TGTGCCAGCAGCTTAGGATCTGGATGGCGGGGCTACACCTTC.

This clonotype was detected only a few times. This chain connects TRBV6-5 to TRBJ1-1; a possible D gene is TRBD1 (6 bases). In germline, CDR1 is MNHEY, CDR2 SVGAGI. The length of the CDR3 is 15 residues. Trimming pared 4 bases from V and 3 bases from J, leaving 15 bases between. The CDR3 sequence is CASSSQTGGDTEAFF. DNA for the CDR3: TGTGCCAGCAGTTCCCAGACAGGAGGGGACACTGAAGCTTTCTTT.

V and J are TRBV4-2 and TRBJ1-6; D is uncertain. V shed 0 bases and J shed 7 bases, with 10 bases lying between them. Germline CDR1 LGHNA, CDR2 YNFKEQ. The CDR3 loop spans 15 amino acids. In DNA, the CDR3 is TGTGCCAGCAGCCAAGAGTCGTCGAGGAATTCACCCCTCCACTTT. This gives the protein CASSQESSRNSPLHF.

The chain links TRBV4-1 to TRBJ2-2; 7 nucleotides agree with TRBD1. Germline V gene lookup returns CDR1 MGHRA and CDR2 YSYEKL. V shed 0 bases and J 3 bases; nucleotides not matched to a gene: 4. The CDR3 runs to 16 residues. CDR3 loop: CASSQDWDSDTGELFF. The CDR3 DNA follows: TGCGCCAGCAGCCAAGATTGGGACAGTGACACCGGGGAGCTGTTTTTT.

The gene calls are TRBV27 and TRBJ2-5; the D gene could be TRBD1 or TRBD2 (5 bases each). This CDR3 comprises 15 residues. Trimming pared 7 bases from V and 5 bases from J, leaving 20 bases between. The V gene's germline CDR1 is MNHEY and CDR2 SMNVEV (reference sequence). The CDR3 sequence is CASIEPGRSTETQYF. The CDR3 DNA sequence: TGTGCCAGCATCGAGCCGGGACGGAGTACGGAGACCCAGTACTTC.

The J gene is TRBJ2-5, the V gene TRBV7-9, with D uncertain. Trimming left V 1 base short and J 4 bases short, with 7 bases between. Germline V gene data show CDR1 as SEHNR and CDR2 as FQNEAQ (reference sequence). The CDR3 has 13 amino acids. In DNA form, the CDR3 reads TGTGCCAGCAGCTTAGAAGCTACAGAGACCCAGTACTTC. Translation: CASSLEATETQYF.

The chain recombines TRBV27 with TRBJ2-1; D is possibly TRBD1 (6 bases). The length of the CDR3 is 15 residues. Germline V lookup: CDR1 MNHEY, CDR2 SMNVEV (reference sequence). V gave up 3 bases and J gave up 8 bases, with 17 bases separating them. The CDR3: CASSLPTGLRHEQFF. CDR3 nucleotide sequence: TGTGCCAGCAGTTTGCCGACAGGCCTGCGCCATGAGCAGTTCTTC.